This T cell receptor beta chain stems from a study of T cells after posttransplantation cyclophosphamide. General study results and limits: Recipient CMV seropositivity and CMV reactivation strongly tracked TRB clonality. Later post-transplant blood repertoires were often dominated by donor CD8+ memory clones.

The CDR3 spans 12 residues. Germline V gives CDR1 SNHLY, CDR2 FYNNEI. The V gene lost 5 bases and the J gene lost 7 bases, with 11 bases spanning the gap. This clone has a count of ten or more. Its antigen is still unknown. The data were produced by immunoSEQ multiplex PCR, yet TCRdb's version contains in-frame clones alone and is incomplete. The sample contains about 24,000 clones, none of them singletons. The rearrangement uses TRBV2 and TRBJ1-1, with D unclear. Sequencing was done on a sample of PBMCs. The sequence was obtained from a woman aged 55-75 years in good health, CMV-negative, and a related stem cell transplant donor. The CDR3 here is CASSYGSLEAFF. The CDR3 nucleotides are TGTGCCAGCAGTTACGGGTCTCTTGAAGCTTTCTTT.